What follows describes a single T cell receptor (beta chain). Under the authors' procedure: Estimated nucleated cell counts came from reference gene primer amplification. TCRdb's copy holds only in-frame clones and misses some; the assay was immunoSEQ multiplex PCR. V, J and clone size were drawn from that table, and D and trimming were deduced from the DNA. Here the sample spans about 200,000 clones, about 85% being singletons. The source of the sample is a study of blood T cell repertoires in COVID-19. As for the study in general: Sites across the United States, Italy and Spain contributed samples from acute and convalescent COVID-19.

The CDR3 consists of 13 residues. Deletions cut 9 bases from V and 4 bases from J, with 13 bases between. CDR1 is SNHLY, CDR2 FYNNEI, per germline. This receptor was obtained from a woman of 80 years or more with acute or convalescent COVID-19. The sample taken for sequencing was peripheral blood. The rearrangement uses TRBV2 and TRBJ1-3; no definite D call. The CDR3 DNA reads TGTGCCAGAACTCCTTCCTCCGGAAACACCATATATTTT. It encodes CARTPSSGNTIYF.